The rows below give T cell receptor beta chains drawn from one sample of a study of shared clonotypes between healthy human individuals. Assay used: immunoSEQ multiplex PCR; TCRdb lists only in-frame clones, some missing. The sample holds about 2.4 million clones, over 85% seen once. The sample taken for sequencing was naive CD4+ T cells from PBMCs. These receptor sequences come from a man aged 18 to 30 in good health. Some clones in this sample may be carry-over from other donors' samples. Both conserved end residues are part of each CDR3. A D gene is named only where the DNA matches it firmly. Clone size is not always given. Where it is, it says once, few, many or a class for expanded clones.

D	V	size	J	CDR3	DNA
NA	TRBV5-1	NA	TRBJ2-2	CASSLTSGFTTGELFF	TGCGCCAGCAGCTTGACGAGCGGGTTTACCACCGGGGAGCTGTTTTTT
TRBD1	TRBV25-1	NA	TRBJ1-1	CASSYTGGNTEAFF	TGTGCCAGCAGTTACACAGGGGGCAACACTGAAGCTTTCTTT
NA	TRBV4-1	NA	TRBJ2-5	CASSQVERDHLPGTQYF	TGCGCCAGCAGCCAAGTGGAAAGGGACCACCTTCCGGGGACCCAGTACTTC
NA	TRBV9	NA	TRBJ2-5	CASSVAPGRETQYF	TGTGCCAGCAGCGTAGCTCCGGGACGAGAGACCCAGTACTTC
NA	TRBV18	NA	TRBJ1-4	CASSPLTQGNEKLFF	TGTGCCAGCTCACCATTGACACAGGGCAATGAAAAACTGTTTTTT
NA	TRBV19	NA	TRBJ2-3	CASSINPVASTDTQYF	TGTGCCAGTAGTATTAACCCTGTAGCCAGCACAGATACGCAGTATTTT
NA	TRBV7-2	once	TRBJ2-6	CASSLNRESNVLTF	TGTGCCAGCAGCTTAAACAGGGAGTCAAACGTCCTGACTTTC
TRBD2	TRBV7-9	NA	TRBJ2-1	CASSFGFGASGRAGNEQFF	TGTGCCAGCAGCTTCGGATTTGGGGCTAGCGGGAGGGCTGGGAATGAGCAGTTCTTC
TRBD2	TRBV28	NA	TRBJ2-5	CASRTSPNPRVETQYF	TGTGCCAGCAGGACTAGCCCCAACCCTAGGGTGGAGACCCAGTACTTC
TRBD2	TRBV29-1	NA	TRBJ2-1	CSVEGLAGENEQFF	TGCAGCGTGGAGGGACTAGCGGGAGAAAATGAGCAGTTCTTC
NA	TRBV15	NA	TRBJ2-7	CATSRDPGARGPEQYF	TGTGCCACCAGCAGAGATCCTGGGGCCCGAGGCCCCGAGCAGTACTTC
TRBD2	TRBV5-1	NA	TRBJ2-1	CASSLGWTSGRGEQFF	TGCGCCAGCAGCTTGGGGTGGACTAGCGGGAGGGGTGAGCAGTTCTTC
NA	TRBV28	NA	TRBJ2-1	CASSPGGLGYNEQFF	TGTGCCAGCAGTCCCGGGGGGCTCGGCTACAATGAGCAGTTCTTC
NA	TRBV7-2	once	TRBJ2-3	CASSSTGGLDTQYF	TGTGCCAGCAGCTCCACGGGCGGGTTAGATACGCAGTATTTT
NA	TRBV6-1	NA	TRBJ1-2	CASSEERLSYGYTF	TGTGCCAGCAGTGAAGAAAGGTTAAGCTATGGCTACACCTTC
NA	TRBV7-8	NA	TRBJ2-1	CASSPRDDEQFF	TGTGCCAGCAGCCCTCGGGACGATGAGCAGTTCTTC
NA	TRBV7-9	NA	TRBJ2-5	CASGGPQSETQYF	TGTGCCAGCGGGGGGCCCCAATCGGAGACCCAGTACTTC
NA	TRBV7-9	NA	TRBJ1-2	CASSATRDRPRGGYTF	TGTGCCAGCAGCGCAACCCGGGACCGCCCCCGGGGTGGCTACACCTTC
NA	TRBV28	NA	TRBJ2-6	CASRTKTGTRNSGANVLTF	TGTGCCAGCAGGACCAAGACCGGGACGCGTAACTCTGGGGCCAACGTCCTGACTTTC
NA	TRBV15	NA	TRBJ2-1	CATSRDTGGSSNEQFF	TGTGCCACCAGCAGAGATACAGGCGGGTCATCCAATGAGCAGTTCTTC
NA	TRBV7-2	NA	TRBJ2-3	CASSFRTDTQYF	TGTGCCAGCAGTTTCAGAACAGATACGCAGTATTTT
TRBD1	TRBV2	NA	TRBJ1-5	CASSVPGQGILSSNQPQHF	TGTGCCAGCAGTGTACCGGGACAGGGGATCCTATCCAGCAATCAGCCCCAGCATTTT
NA	TRBV6-6	NA	TRBJ2-7	CASSRQSYEQYF	TGTGCCAGCAGCCGACAGTCCTACGAGCAGTACTTC
TRBD2	TRBV5-1	NA	TRBJ2-1	CASTPGTSGREQFF	TGCGCCAGCACCCCCGGGACTAGCGGGAGGGAGCAGTTCTTC
TRBD1	TRBV19	once	TRBJ1-2	CASLRQGLNYGYTF	TGTGCCAGTCTCAGACAGGGGTTAAACTATGGCTACACCTTC
TRBD1	TRBV30	NA	TRBJ1-2	CAWRRDRASNYGYTF	TGTGCCTGGAGGCGGGACAGAGCCTCTAACTATGGCTACACCTTC
NA	TRBV6-6	NA	TRBJ2-7	CASAAPLAYEQYF	TGTGCCAGCGCCGCCCCGCTCGCCTACGAGCAGTACTTC
NA	TRBV20-1	NA	TRBJ2-7	CSAPSAGEQYF	TGCAGTGCTCCGTCGGCCGGGGAGCAGTACTTC
NA	TRBV7-9	NA	TRBJ2-7	CASSLSLASSYEQYF	TGTGCCAGCAGCCTAAGTTTGGCTAGTTCCTACGAGCAGTACTTC